This T cell receptor (beta chain) emerged from a study of beta chain features in type 1 diabetes. Study results and caveats: TCRB CDR3 length was moderately but significantly reduced in all four CD4+ subsets of Type 1 diabetes patients.

CD4+ cells of the naive, central memory, regulatory and stem cell-like memory types were sorted via CD45RO/CCR7/CD25/CD127/CD95/CD27. In the case of this clone: Its antigen is still unknown.

Reverse transcribing all isolated RNA meant expressed TCRB transcripts were sequenced. Sequencing used immunoSEQ multiplex PCR; TCRdb keeps in-frame clones, though not all of them. The sample has 250,000 to 300,000 clones, about 13% seen once. This CDR3 contains 13 residues. The germline V gene encodes CDR1 SEHNR and CDR2 FQNEAQ (reference sequence). V was cut by 2 bases and J by 10 bases, with 14 bases left in between. The rearrangement joins TRBV7-9 to TRBJ1-1; weak D call: TRBD1 (5 bases). Material: naive CD4+ T cells from blood. This receptor was obtained from a man aged 25 to 40 with type 1 diabetes. The CDR3 protein is CASSLLEGAGAFF. CDR3 DNA sequence: TGTGCCAGCAGCTTATTAGAAGGGGCAGGAGCTTTCTTT. Full variable domain (missing parts from reference TRBV7-9 and TRBJ1-1): DTGVSQNPRHKITKRGQNVTFRCDPISEHNRLYWYRQTLGQGPEFLTYFQNEAQLEKSRLLSDRFSAERPKGSFSTLEIQRTEQGDSAMYLCASSLLEGAGAFFGQGTRLTVV.